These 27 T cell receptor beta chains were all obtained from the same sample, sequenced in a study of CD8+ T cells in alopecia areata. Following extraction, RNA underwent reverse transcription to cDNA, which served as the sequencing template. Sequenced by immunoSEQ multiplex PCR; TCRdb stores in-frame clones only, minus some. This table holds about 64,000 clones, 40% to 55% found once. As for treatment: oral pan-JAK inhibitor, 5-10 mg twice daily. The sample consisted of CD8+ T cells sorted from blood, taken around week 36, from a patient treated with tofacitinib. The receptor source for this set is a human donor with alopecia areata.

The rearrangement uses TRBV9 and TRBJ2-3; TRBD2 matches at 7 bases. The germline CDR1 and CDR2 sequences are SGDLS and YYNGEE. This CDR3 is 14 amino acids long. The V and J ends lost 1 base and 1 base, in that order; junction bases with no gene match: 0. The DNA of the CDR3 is TGTGCCAGCAGCGTAAGCGGGGGCACAGATACGCAGTATTTT. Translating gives CASSVSGGTDTQYF.

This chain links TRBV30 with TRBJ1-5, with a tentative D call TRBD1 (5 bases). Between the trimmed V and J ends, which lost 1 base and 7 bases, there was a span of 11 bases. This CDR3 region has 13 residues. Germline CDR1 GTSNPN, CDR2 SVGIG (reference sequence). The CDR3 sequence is CAWSGGQGQPQHF. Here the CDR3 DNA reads TGTGCCTGGAGTGGAGGGCAGGGACAGCCCCAGCATTTT.

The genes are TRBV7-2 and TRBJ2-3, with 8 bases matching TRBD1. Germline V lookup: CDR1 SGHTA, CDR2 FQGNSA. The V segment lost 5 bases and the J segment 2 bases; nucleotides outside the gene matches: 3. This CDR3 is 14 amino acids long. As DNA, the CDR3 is TGTGCCAGCAGCATCAGGGGGCTCACAGATACGCAGTATTTT. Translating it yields CASSIRGLTDTQYF.

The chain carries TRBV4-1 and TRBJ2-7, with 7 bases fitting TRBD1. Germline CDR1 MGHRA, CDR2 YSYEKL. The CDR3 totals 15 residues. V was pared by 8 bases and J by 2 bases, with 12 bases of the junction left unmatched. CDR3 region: CASSQETGSPYEQYF. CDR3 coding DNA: TGCGCCAGCTCTCAAGAGACAGGGTCCCCCTACGAGCAGTACTTC.

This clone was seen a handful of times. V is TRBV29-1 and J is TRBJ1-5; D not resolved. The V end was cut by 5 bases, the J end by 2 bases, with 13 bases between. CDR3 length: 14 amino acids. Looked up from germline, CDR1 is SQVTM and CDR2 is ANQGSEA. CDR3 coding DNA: TGCAGCGTTAAGTTGCCAGGCGGCAATCAGCCCCAGCATTTT. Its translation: CSVKLPGGNQPQHF.

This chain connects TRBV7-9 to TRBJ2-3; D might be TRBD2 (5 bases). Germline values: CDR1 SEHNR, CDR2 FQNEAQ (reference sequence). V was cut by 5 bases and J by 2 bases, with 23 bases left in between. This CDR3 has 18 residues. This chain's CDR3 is CASSPTEGFMGDTDTQYF. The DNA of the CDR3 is TGTGCCAGCAGCCCCACGGAAGGGTTTATGGGAGACACAGATACGCAGTATTTT.

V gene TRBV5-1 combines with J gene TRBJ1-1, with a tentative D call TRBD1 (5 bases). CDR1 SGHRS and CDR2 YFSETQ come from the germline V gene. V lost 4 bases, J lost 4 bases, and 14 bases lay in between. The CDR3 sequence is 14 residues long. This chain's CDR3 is CASSPGPMITEAFF. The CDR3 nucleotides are TGCGCCAGCAGCCCGGGACCGATGATCACTGAAGCTTTCTTT.

CDR3 DNA sequence: TGTGCCAGCAGTGAAAGCGGGACCTTTTATTACAATGAGCAGTTCTTC. Its protein product is CASSESGTFYYNEQFF. The V gene is TRBV6-1, the J gene TRBJ2-1, with TRBD2 identical over 7 bases. CDR1 and CDR2 (germline): MNHNS, SASEGT. The CDR3 contains 16 residues. V was clipped by 2 bases and J by 4 bases; unmatched bases: 8.

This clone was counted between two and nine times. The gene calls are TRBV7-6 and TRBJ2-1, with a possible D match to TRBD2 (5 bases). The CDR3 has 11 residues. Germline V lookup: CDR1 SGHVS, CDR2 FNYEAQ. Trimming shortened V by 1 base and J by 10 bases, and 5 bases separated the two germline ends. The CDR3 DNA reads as TGTGCCAGCAGCTTAGGAGGGGAGCAGTTCTTC. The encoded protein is CASSLGGEQFF.

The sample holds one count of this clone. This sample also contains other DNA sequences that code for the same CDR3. Here the CDR3 reads CASSPRGNNQPQHF. The DNA of the CDR3 is TGTGCCAGCAGCCCGCGGGGGAACAATCAGCCCCAGCATTTT. The rearrangement uses TRBV27 and TRBJ1-5; maybe TRBD1 (5 bases). This CDR3 spans 14 amino acids. The V end was cut by 6 bases, the J end by 3 bases, with 12 bases between. Germline CDR1 MNHEY, CDR2 SMNVEV (reference sequence).

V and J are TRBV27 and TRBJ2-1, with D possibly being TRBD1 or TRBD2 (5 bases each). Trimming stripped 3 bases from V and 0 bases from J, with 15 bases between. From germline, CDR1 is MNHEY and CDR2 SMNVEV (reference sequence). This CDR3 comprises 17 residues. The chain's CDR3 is CASSFLEGHGSYNEQFF. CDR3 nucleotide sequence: TGTGCCAGCAGTTTCCTCGAGGGGCACGGCTCCTACAATGAGCAGTTCTTC.

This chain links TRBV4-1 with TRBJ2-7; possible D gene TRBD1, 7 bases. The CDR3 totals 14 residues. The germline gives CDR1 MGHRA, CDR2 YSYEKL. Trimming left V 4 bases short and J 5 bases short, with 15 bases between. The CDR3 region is CASSLVRGVDEQYF. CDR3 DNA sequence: TGCGCCAGCAGCCTAGTCAGGGGGGTCGACGAGCAGTACTTC.

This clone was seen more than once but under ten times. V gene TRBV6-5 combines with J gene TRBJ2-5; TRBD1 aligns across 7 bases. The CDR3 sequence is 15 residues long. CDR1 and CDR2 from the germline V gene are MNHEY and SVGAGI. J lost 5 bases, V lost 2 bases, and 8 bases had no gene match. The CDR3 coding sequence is TGTGCCAGCAGTTACCGCGACAGGGTTGGGGAGACCCAGTACTTC. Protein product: CASSYRDRVGETQYF.

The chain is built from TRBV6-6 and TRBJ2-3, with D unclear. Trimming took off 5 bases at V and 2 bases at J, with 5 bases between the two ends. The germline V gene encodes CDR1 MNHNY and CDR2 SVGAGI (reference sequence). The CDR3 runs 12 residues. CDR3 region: CASSLDTDTQYF. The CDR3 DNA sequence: TGTGCCAGCAGTCTCGACACAGATACGCAGTATTTT.

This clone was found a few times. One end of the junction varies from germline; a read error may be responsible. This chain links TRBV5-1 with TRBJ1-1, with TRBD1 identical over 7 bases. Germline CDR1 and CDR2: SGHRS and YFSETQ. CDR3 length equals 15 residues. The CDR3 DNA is TGCGCCAGCAGCTTGCCCACAGGGGAGAACGCTGAAGCTTTCTTT. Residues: CASSLPTGENAEAFF. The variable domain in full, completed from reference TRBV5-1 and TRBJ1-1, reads KAGVTQTPRYLIKTRGQQVTLSCSPISGHRSVSWYQQTPGQGLQFLFEYFSETQRNKGNFPGRFSGRQFSNSRSEMNVSTLELGDSALYLCASSLPTGENAEAFFGQGTRLTVV.

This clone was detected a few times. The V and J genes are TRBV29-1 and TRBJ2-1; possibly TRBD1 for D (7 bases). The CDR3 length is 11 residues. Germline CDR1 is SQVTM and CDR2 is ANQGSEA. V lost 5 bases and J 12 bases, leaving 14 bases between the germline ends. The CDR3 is CSVWWQGGQFF. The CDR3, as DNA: TGCAGCGTTTGGTGGCAGGGGGGGCAGTTCTTC.

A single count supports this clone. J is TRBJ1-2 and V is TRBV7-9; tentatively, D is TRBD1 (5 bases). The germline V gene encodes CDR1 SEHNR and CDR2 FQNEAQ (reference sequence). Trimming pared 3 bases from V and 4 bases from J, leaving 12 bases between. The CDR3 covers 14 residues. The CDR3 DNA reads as TGTGCCAGCAGCTTGACAGAGGTAATCTATGGCTACACCTTC. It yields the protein CASSLTEVIYGYTF.

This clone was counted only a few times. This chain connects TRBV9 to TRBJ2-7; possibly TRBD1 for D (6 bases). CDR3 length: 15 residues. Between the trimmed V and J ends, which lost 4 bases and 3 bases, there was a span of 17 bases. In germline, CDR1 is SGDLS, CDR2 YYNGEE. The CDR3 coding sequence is TGTGCCAGCAGCCCCCAAAGGCGAGGGGGCTACGAGCAGTACTTC. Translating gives CASSPQRRGGYEQYF.

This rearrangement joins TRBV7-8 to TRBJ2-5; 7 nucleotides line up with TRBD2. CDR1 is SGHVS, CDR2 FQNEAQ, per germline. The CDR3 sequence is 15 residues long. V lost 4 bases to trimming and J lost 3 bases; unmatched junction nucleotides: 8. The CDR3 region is CASSSSTGTKETQYF. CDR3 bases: TGTGCCAGCAGCTCAAGTACTGGGACTAAAGAGACCCAGTACTTC.

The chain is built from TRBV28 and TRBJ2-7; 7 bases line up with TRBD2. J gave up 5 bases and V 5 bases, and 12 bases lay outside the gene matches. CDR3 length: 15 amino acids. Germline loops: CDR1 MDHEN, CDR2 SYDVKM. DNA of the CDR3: TGTGCCAGCAGTATAACGAGCGGGGCGGGCCACGAGCAGTACTTC. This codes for CASSITSGAGHEQYF.

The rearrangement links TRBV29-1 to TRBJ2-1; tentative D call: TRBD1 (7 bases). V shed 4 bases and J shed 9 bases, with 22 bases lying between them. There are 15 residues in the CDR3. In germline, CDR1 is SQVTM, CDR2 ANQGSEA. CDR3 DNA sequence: TGCAGCGTTGGGGGCTTGACAGGGAGGCGCAGTGAGCAGTTCTTC. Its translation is CSVGGLTGRRSEQFF.

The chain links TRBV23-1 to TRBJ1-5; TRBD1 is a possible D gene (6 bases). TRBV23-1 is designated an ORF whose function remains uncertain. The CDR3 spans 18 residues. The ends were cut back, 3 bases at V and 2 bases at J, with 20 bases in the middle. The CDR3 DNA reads TGCGCCAGCAGTCATTCCTCCGGTGTGTCAGGGGGCAATCAGCCCCAGCATTTT. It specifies CASSHSSGVSGGNQPQHF.

CDR3 DNA sequence: TGCGCCAGCAGCATGGTCTCGGGTACTGAAAAACTGTTTTTT. Translating gives CASSMVSGTEKLFF. The gene calls are TRBV5-1 and TRBJ1-4; D unclear. The CDR3 sequence is 14 residues long. V lost 4 bases and J 7 bases, leaving 14 bases between the germline ends. Germline CDR1 and CDR2: SGHRS and YFSETQ.

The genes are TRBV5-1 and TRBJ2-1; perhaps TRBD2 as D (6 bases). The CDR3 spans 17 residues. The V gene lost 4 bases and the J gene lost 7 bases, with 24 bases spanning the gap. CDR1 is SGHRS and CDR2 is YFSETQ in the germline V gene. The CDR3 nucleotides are TGCGCCAGCAGCACAGACACAACTAGCCAGCGGTATAATGAGCAGTTCTTC. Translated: CASSTDTTSQRYNEQFF.

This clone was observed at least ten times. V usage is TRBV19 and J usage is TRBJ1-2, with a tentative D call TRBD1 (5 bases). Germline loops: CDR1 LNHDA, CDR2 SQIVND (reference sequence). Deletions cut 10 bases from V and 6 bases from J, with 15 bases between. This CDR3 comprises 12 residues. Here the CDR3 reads CATRGGVHGYTF. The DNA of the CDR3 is TGTGCCACGAGGGGTGGGGTTCATGGCTACACCTTC.

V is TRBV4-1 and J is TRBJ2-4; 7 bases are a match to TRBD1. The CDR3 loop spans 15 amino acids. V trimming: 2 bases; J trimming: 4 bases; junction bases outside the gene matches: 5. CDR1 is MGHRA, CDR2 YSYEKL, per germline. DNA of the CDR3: TGCGCCAGCAGCCAAAACAGGGGTACTAAAAACATTCAGTACTTC. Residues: CASSQNRGTKNIQYF.

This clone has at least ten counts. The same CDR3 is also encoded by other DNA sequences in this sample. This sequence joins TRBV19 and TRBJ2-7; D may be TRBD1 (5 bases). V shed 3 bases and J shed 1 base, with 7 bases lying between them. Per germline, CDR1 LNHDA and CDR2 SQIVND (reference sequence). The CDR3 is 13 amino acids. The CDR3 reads CASSMTASYEQYF. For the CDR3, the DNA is TGTGCCAGTAGTATGACAGCGTCCTACGAGCAGTACTTC.